This T cell receptor (beta chain) came from a study of shared T cell receptors in the human thymus. V was trimmed by 0 bases and J by 0 bases, leaving 12 bases between them. The length of the CDR3 is 17 residues. Germline CDR1 LGHNA, CDR2 YSLEER. Produced via immunoSEQ multiplex PCR; TCRdb's table is partial and in-frame only. The sample lists some 720,000 clones, roughly 90% occurring once. This same sample was also taken into another study, of human thymus T cells. That publication notes: Donors were healthy Finnish infants having corrective surgery for congenital heart defects. Thymus tissue was removed during corrective cardiac surgery.

This rearrangement joins TRBV4-3 to TRBJ1-3; no reliable D call. The sequence came from a boy under two years old with a congenital heart defect. Sample: thymocytes. CDR3 nucleotide sequence: TGCGCCAGCAGCCAAGATCGAGCTCCATTCTCTGGAAACACCATATATTTT. Amino acids: CASSQDRAPFSGNTIYF.